The 29 T cell receptor beta chains below come from one sample, sequenced in a study of cytomegalovirus exposure and HLA in healthy donors. Vbeta (60) and Jbeta (13) primers were used in the PCR. TCRdb's table, derived via immunoSEQ multiplex PCR, lists solely in-frame clones and lacks some. The sample has under 95,000 clones, around 75% seen once; the top ten hold roughly 2.2%. Sample: PBMCs. Receptors originate from a man aged 40-49 years in good health and CMV-seronegative.

This clone was recorded once. V is TRBV5-4 and J is TRBJ2-2, with D possibly being TRBD1 (6 bases). CDR1 is SGHNT and CDR2 is YYREEE in the germline V gene (reference sequence). The CDR3 has 15 residues. Between the trimmed V and J ends, which lost 0 bases and 2 bases, there was a span of 8 bases. CDR3 region: CASSLGTDNTGELFF. The CDR3 nucleotides are TGTGCCAGCAGCTTGGGGACAGACAACACCGGGGAGCTGTTTTTT.

This clone appeared many times. J is TRBJ2-7 and V is TRBV2, with 8 bases lining up with TRBD1. J was trimmed by 2 bases and V by 2 bases; bases with no gene match: 2. The V gene's germline CDR1 is SNHLY and CDR2 FYNNEI. CDR3 size: 14 residues. The CDR3, as DNA: TGTGCCAGCAGTGAAACAGGGGGTCCCTACGAGCAGTACTTC. As protein: CASSETGGPYEQYF.

This clone was seen only a few times. The gene calls are TRBV5-1 and TRBJ1-3; D is unclear. CDR3 length: 14 residues. CDR1 and CDR2 from the germline V gene are SGHRS and YFSETQ. V lost 3 bases to trimming and J lost 3 bases, with 10 bases between them. This CDR3 is CASSYSGSGNTIYF. CDR3 coding DNA: TGCGCCAGCAGCTATTCCGGGAGTGGAAACACCATATATTTT.

This chain joins TRBV28 and TRBJ1-1, with D possibly matching TRBD1 (5 bases). CDR1 MDHEN and CDR2 SYDVKM come from the germline V gene. CDR3 length equals 13 residues. V was trimmed by 7 bases and J by 0 bases, leaving 9 bases between them. The CDR3 spells CASTLDMNTEAFF. DNA for the CDR3: TGTGCCAGCACCCTGGACATGAACACTGAAGCTTTCTTT. Full variable domain (missing parts from reference TRBV28 and TRBJ1-1): DVKVTQSSRYLVKRTGEKVFLECVQDMDHENMFWYRQDPGLGLRLIYFSYDVKMKEKGDIPEGYSVSREKKERFSLILESASTNQTSMYLCASTLDMNTEAFFGQGTRLTVV.

This chain joins TRBV9 and TRBJ2-7, with TRBD1 matching 8 bases. Germline trimming cut 3 bases from V and 2 bases from J; bases unmatched to any gene: 4. The CDR3 runs 14 residues. Germline V CDR1 and CDR2: SGDLS, YYNGEE. The DNA of the CDR3 is TGTGCCAGCAGCGGACCGGGACAGGCCTACGAGCAGTACTTC. This codes for CASSGPGQAYEQYF. The full variable domain, in which reference TRBV9 and TRBJ2-7 provide the parts outside the CDR3, is DSGVTQTPKHLITATGQRVTLRCSPRSGDLSVYWYQQSLDQGLQFLIQYYNGEERAKGNILERFSAQQFPDLHSELNLSSLELGDSALYFCASSGPGQAYEQYFGPGTRLTVT.

The chain is built from TRBV5-4 and TRBJ2-3; 7 nucleotides agree with TRBD2. The J segment lost 3 bases and the V segment lost 1 base, leaving 8 bases of the junction unmatched. The germline V gene has CDR1 SGHNT and CDR2 YYREEE (reference sequence). The CDR3 contains 16 residues. The CDR3 is CASSLTRGTRTDTQYF. The CDR3 nucleotides are TGTGCCAGCAGCTTGACGCGGGGGACCCGAACAGATACGCAGTATTTT.

This clone was seen a single time. V is TRBV6-1 and J is TRBJ1-2; TRBD1 agrees at 7 bases. The J segment lost 4 bases and the V segment lost 4 bases, leaving 18 bases of the junction unmatched. This CDR3 is 18 amino acids long. Germline V lookup: CDR1 MNHNS, CDR2 SASEGT. The CDR3 sequence: CASSVPGDSRPPFYGYTF. The CDR3 DNA is TGTGCCAGCAGTGTCCCCGGGGACAGTCGTCCCCCGTTCTATGGCTACACCTTC.

The rearrangement joins TRBV27 to TRBJ2-7; 7 bases are shared with TRBD2. This CDR3 is built from 14 residues. The trim removed 4 bases at V and 0 bases at J, leaving 3 bases unmatched. CDR1 and CDR2 from the germline V gene are MNHEY and SMNVEV (reference sequence). CDR3 region: CASSWDYDSYEQYF. The CDR3 nucleotides read TGTGCCAGCAGTTGGGACTACGACTCCTACGAGCAGTACTTC.

The gene calls are TRBV14 and TRBJ2-3; no definite D call. The V gene's germline CDR1 is SGHDN and CDR2 FVKESK. V shed 5 bases and J shed 4 bases, with 7 bases lying between them. This CDR3 spans 12 amino acids. The CDR3 is CASSESPDTQYF. The CDR3 coding sequence is TGTGCCAGCAGCGAAAGCCCAGATACGCAGTATTTT.

Only a few counts were recorded for this clone. The chain uses TRBV23-1 and TRBJ1-1, with 7 bases aligning to TRBD1. TRBV23-1 is an ORF for which the function is uncertain. This CDR3 contains 18 residues. Trimming cost V 4 bases and J 8 bases; bases outside gene matches: 22. CDR3 amino acids: CASSPFRGREERALEAFF. DNA for the CDR3: TGCGCCAGCAGTCCTTTTAGGGGGCGTGAAGAGAGGGCATTAGAAGCTTTCTTT.

The CDR3 DNA is TGTGCCTGGAGTGAGATAGCGGGTCCCTACGAGCAGTACTTC. This sequence encodes CAWSEIAGPYEQYF. The chain recombines TRBV30 with TRBJ2-7; 7 bases match TRBD2. The V gene end was trimmed by 1 base and the J gene end by 2 bases; junction bases not matched to a gene: 5. The germline V gene has CDR1 GTSNPN and CDR2 SVGIG (reference sequence). The CDR3 contains 14 residues.

The chain couples TRBV28 to TRBJ2-7, with D tentatively TRBD2 (5 bases). This CDR3 region has 13 residues. Germline values: CDR1 MDHEN, CDR2 SYDVKM. V was pared by 3 bases and J by 6 bases, with 12 bases between. DNA of the CDR3: TGTGCCAGCAGTTTGTGGACTCGTCGCGAGCAGTACTTC. It yields the protein CASSLWTRREQYF.

The chain couples TRBV18 to TRBJ2-3, with a weak D call TRBD2 (5 bases). Trimming removed 6 bases at V and 10 bases at J, with 11 bases between. From germline, CDR1 is KGHSH and CDR2 LQKENI. The CDR3 runs 11 residues. The DNA of the CDR3 is TGTGCCAGCTCCCCGAGGGATCCGCAGTATTTT. Translation: CASSPRDPQYF.

The chain carries TRBV28 and TRBJ1-3, with a weak D call TRBD1 (6 bases). The length of the CDR3 is 14 residues. Trimming stripped 6 bases from V and 0 bases from J, with 9 bases between. Germline V lookup: CDR1 MDHEN, CDR2 SYDVKM. This CDR3 reads CASRLGASGNTIYF. The CDR3 bases are TGTGCCAGCAGGTTGGGGGCCTCTGGAAACACCATATATTTT.

This clone was seen only a few times. The rearrangement uses TRBV7-3 and TRBJ1-1, with D uncertain. V lost 4 bases and J 0 bases, leaving 6 bases between the germline ends. The CDR3 length is 13 residues. Germline V gene lookup returns CDR1 SGHTA and CDR2 FQGTGA. The CDR3 sequence is CASSSDMNTEAFF. CDR3 in DNA: TGTGCCAGCAGCTCAGACATGAACACTGAAGCTTTCTTT.

V gene TRBV30 combines with J gene TRBJ2-6; the match to TRBD1 covers 8 bases. The CDR3 spans 16 residues. The V segment lost 8 bases and the J segment 1 base; nucleotides outside the gene matches: 10. Germline V CDR1 and CDR2: GTSNPN, SVGIG (reference sequence). Here the CDR3 DNA reads TGTGCCGGATCGACAGGGGCTTTGTCTGGGGCCAACGTCCTGACTTTC. This translates into CAGSTGALSGANVLTF.

The rearrangement joins TRBV6-5 to TRBJ1-4, with D tentatively TRBD1 (5 bases). V shed 4 bases and J shed 8 bases, with 17 bases lying between them. This CDR3 contains 15 residues. Germline assignment: CDR1 MNHEY and CDR2 SVGAGI. CDR3 in DNA: TGTGCCAGCAGTTCCCTACGGACACCTGGCGAAAAACTGTTTTTT. It translates to CASSSLRTPGEKLFF.

This clone came up a few times. The rearrangement uses TRBV5-5 and TRBJ1-5; possible D gene TRBD1, 6 bases. The CDR3 extends over 14 amino acids. Between the trimmed V and J ends, which lost 3 bases and 5 bases, there was a span of 12 bases. Germline assignment: CDR1 SGHKS and CDR2 YYEKEE (reference sequence). In DNA form, the CDR3 reads TGTGCCAGCAGCTATGGGACATCGGATCAGCCCCAGCATTTT. The encoded protein is CASSYGTSDQPQHF. The variable domain in full, completed from reference TRBV5-5 and TRBJ1-5, reads DAGVTQSPTHLIKTRGQQVTLRCSPISGHKSVSWYQQVLGQGPQFIFQYYEKEERGRGNFPDRFSARQFPNYSSELNVNALLLGDSALYLCASSYGTSDQPQHFGDGTRLSIL.

The V and J genes are TRBV27 and TRBJ2-7; 11 bases agree with TRBD1. Germline lookup yields CDR1 MNHEY and CDR2 SMNVEV (reference sequence). This CDR3 region has 14 residues. V dropped 6 bases and J dropped 7; count of bases not matched to a gene: 8. As DNA, the CDR3 is TGTGCCAGCAGCTCCGGGACAGGGGGGTTAGAGCAGTACTTC. Its translation is CASSSGTGGLEQYF.

The chain uses TRBV27 and TRBJ1-5; D is unresolved. Germline assignment: CDR1 MNHEY and CDR2 SMNVEV (reference sequence). The CDR3 sequence is 13 residues long. Trimming cost V 3 bases and J 6 bases, with 9 bases left between them. The CDR3 bases are TGTGCCAGCAGTTTTGGAGGGAGTCAGCCCCAGCATTTT. This sequence encodes CASSFGGSQPQHF.

Points on this clone: The final CDR3 position lacks the conserved phenylalanine or tryptophan, pointing to a likely read error. V is TRBV18 and J is TRBJ1-2; 8 bases align to TRBD1. V dropped 3 bases and J dropped 3; count of bases not matched to a gene: 3. The CDR3 is 14 residues long. CDR1 and CDR2 (germline): KGHSH, LQKENI. The CDR3 protein is CASSPTGDHYGYTV. CDR3 in DNA: TGTGCCAGCTCACCGACAGGGGATCACTATGGCTACACCGTC.

In DNA form, the CDR3 reads TGCGCCAGCAGCTTGGTTCAGGGCAATGAGCAGTTCTTC. Translated: CASSLVQGNEQFF. The chain combines TRBV5-1 with TRBJ2-1; D possibly corresponds to TRBD1 (5 bases). CDR3 length equals 13 residues. V shed 0 bases and J shed 6 bases, with 7 bases lying between them. Germline V gene lookup returns CDR1 SGHRS and CDR2 YFSETQ.

This sequence joins TRBV7-2 and TRBJ2-1; 8 bases are shared with TRBD2. With V trimmed by 1 base and J by 7 bases, 6 bases remained unmatched. The CDR3 runs 15 residues. Germline CDR1 and CDR2: SGHTA and FQGNSA. The CDR3: CASSLGHSGSNEQFF. In nucleotides, the CDR3 is TGTGCCAGCAGCTTAGGTCACAGCGGGAGTAATGAGCAGTTCTTC.

This chain connects TRBV5-1 to TRBJ1-1; D is perhaps TRBD1 (5 bases). Germline CDR1 and CDR2: SGHRS and YFSETQ. The CDR3 is 14 amino acids. Trimming pared 4 bases from V and 2 bases from J, leaving 12 bases between. CDR3: CASSPPQGNTEAFF. In DNA, the CDR3 is TGCGCCAGCAGCCCACCCCAGGGAAACACTGAAGCTTTCTTT.

This clone was seen once. The chain has TRBV5-6 and TRBJ2-3; 9 bases match TRBD2. CDR1 is SGHDT, CDR2 YYEEEE, per germline. Trimming at V came to 0 bases and at J to 3 bases, leaving 5 bases not matched to a gene. This CDR3 is 16 amino acids long. CDR3: CASSLVRREGTDTQYF. The CDR3 coding sequence is TGTGCCAGCAGCTTGGTCCGGCGGGAGGGGACAGATACGCAGTATTTT. Filled out from reference TRBV5-6 and TRBJ2-3, the complete variable domain reads DAGVTQSPTHLIKTRGQQVTLRCSPKSGHDTVSWYQQALGQGPQFIFQYYEEEERQRGNFPDRFSGHQFPNYSSELNVNALLLGDSALYLCASSLVRREGTDTQYFGPGTRLTVL.

This chain links TRBV10-1 with TRBJ2-3; 9 positions match TRBD2. J was trimmed by 5 bases and V by 3 bases; bases with no gene match: 12. Germline assignment: CDR1 WNHNN and CDR2 SYGVQD (reference sequence). This CDR3 has 17 amino acids. CDR3 loop: CASSDSIFTSGRDTQYF. The CDR3 DNA follows: TGCGCCAGCAGTGACTCGATCTTTACTAGCGGGCGAGATACGCAGTATTTT.

The chain uses TRBV28 and TRBJ1-1, with 12 bases lining up with TRBD1. CDR1 is MDHEN and CDR2 is SYDVKM in the germline V gene. The CDR3 spans 16 residues. With 5 bases clipped from V and 1 base from J, the junction kept 5 bases outside the gene matches. The chain's CDR3 is CASSGTGGGWNTEAFF. CDR3 bases: TGTGCCAGCAGTGGGACAGGGGGCGGTTGGAACACTGAAGCTTTCTTT.

The gene calls are TRBV7-3 and TRBJ2-2, with 7 nucleotides matching TRBD1. With V trimmed by 5 bases and J by 5 bases, 2 bases remained unmatched. The CDR3 spans 13 residues. Germline CDR1 and CDR2: SGHTA and FQGTGA. The CDR3 region has the DNA TGTGCCAGCAGCATCAGGGGGACCGGGGAGCTGTTTTTT. This encodes CASSIRGTGELFF.

The V call is TRBV10-3, the J call TRBJ1-2; D is undetermined. Germline V lookup: CDR1 ENHRY, CDR2 SYGVKD. This CDR3 spans 16 amino acids. V lost 5 bases and J 0 bases, leaving 16 bases between the germline ends. In DNA form, the CDR3 reads TGTGCCATCAGTCCCTCCCAAGGAGGAACTAACTATGGCTACACCTTC. This translates into CAISPSQGGTNYGYTF.